This passage covers 32 T cell receptor beta chains from one sample sequenced in a study of blood T cell repertoires in COVID-19 (dated by TCRdb to 2020 to 2022). Library method: the immunoSEQ multiplex PCR assay. Drawn from immuneACCESS, this table holds only the in-frame rearrangements with V and J called that TCRdb kept. Clones are partly lost; checked studies trace under half to an unresolved V gene and leave the rest unexplained. This sample holds 150,000 or so clones; roughly four fifths were observed only once. The ten largest clonotypes hold roughly 1.5% of the sample. The material sequenced was peripheral blood. These receptor sequences come from a man older than 75 with acute or convalescent COVID-19.

Concerning this clone: This sample includes further DNA sequences coding for the same CDR3. The chain uses TRBV7-2 and TRBJ2-1; TRBD2 agrees at 8 bases. The CDR3 is 15 residues long. V lost 1 base to trimming and J lost 3 bases; unmatched junction nucleotides: 2. Germline-derived CDR1 and CDR2 are SGHTA and FQGNSA. CDR3 loop: CASSLVAGSYNEQFF. DNA of the CDR3: TGTGCCAGCAGCTTAGTAGCGGGGAGCTACAATGAGCAGTTCTTC.

The chain has TRBV5-6 and TRBJ1-6; 7 bases fit TRBD1. CDR1 is SGHDT and CDR2 is YYEEEE in the germline V gene. V lost 7 bases and J lost 7; bases outside the gene matches: 8. The CDR3 runs 14 residues. This CDR3 is CASYTHRGNSPLHF. DNA of the CDR3: TGTGCCAGCTATACTCACAGGGGAAATTCACCCCTCCACTTT.

The chain employs TRBV12-5 and TRBJ2-1, with 11 positions matching TRBD1. CDR1 LGHNT and CDR2 FRNRAP come from the germline V gene. This CDR3 is built from 14 residues. V shed 4 bases, J shed 7 bases, and the junction held 3 bases outside the gene matches. The CDR3 spells CASGSGQGANEQFF. In DNA form, the CDR3 reads TGTGCTAGTGGTTCAGGACAGGGGGCGAATGAGCAGTTCTTC.

The CDR3, as DNA: TGTGCCACCAGTGATTGGGGACAGGGGCCCACCGGGGAGCTGTTTTTT. Protein sequence: CATSDWGQGPTGELFF. This chain links TRBV24-1 with TRBJ2-2; 10 nucleotides line up with TRBD1. J gave up 4 bases and V 2 bases, and 3 bases lay outside the gene matches. The germline V gene has CDR1 KGHDR and CDR2 SFDVKD. The CDR3 spans 16 residues.

The chain recombines TRBV10-2 with TRBJ1-6; 9 nucleotides align to TRBD1. The CDR3 loop spans 13 amino acids. V shed 6 bases and J 10 bases; nucleotides not matched to a gene: 4. From germline, CDR1 is WSHSY and CDR2 SAAADI. The CDR3 coding sequence is TGCGCCAGCAGGGACAGGGGCGAGTCACCCCTCCACTTT. It encodes CASRDRGESPLHF.

V is TRBV4-1 and J is TRBJ1-5, with unresolved D. With 0 bases removed from V and 0 bases from J, the gap between germline ends came to 9 bases. This CDR3 is built from 16 residues. Germline CDR1 and CDR2: MGHRA and YSYEKL. This CDR3 is CASSQDMTYSNQPQHF. CDR3 nucleotides: TGCGCCAGCAGCCAAGATATGACTTATAGCAATCAGCCCCAGCATTTT.

The chain couples TRBV3-1 (or the pseudogene TRBV3-2) to TRBJ2-5, with 9 bases that match TRBD2. From germline, CDR1 is LGHDT and CDR2 YNNKEL (reference sequence). The V and J ends lost 4 bases and 1 base, in that order; junction bases with no gene match: 7. CDR3 length: 16 amino acids. The CDR3 is CASSPWTSAPQETQYF. The DNA for the CDR3 is TGTGCCAGCAGCCCGTGGACTAGCGCCCCCCAAGAGACCCAGTACTTC.

J is TRBJ2-1 and V is TRBV7-9; unclear D gene. With 6 bases removed from V and 6 bases from J, the gap between germline ends came to 6 bases. The CDR3 totals 11 residues. CDR1 is SEHNR and CDR2 is FQNEAQ in the germline V gene (reference sequence). The CDR3 loop reads CASSGSNEQFF. CDR3 sequence (DNA): TGTGCCAGCAGTGGCAGCAATGAGCAGTTCTTC. Drawing the rest from reference TRBV7-9 and TRBJ2-1, the complete variable domain is DTGVSQNPRHKITKRGQNVTFRCDPISEHNRLYWYRQTLGQGPEFLTYFQNEAQLEKSRLLSDRFSAERPKGSFSTLEIQRTEQGDSAMYLCASSGSNEQFFGPGTRLTVL.

This clone was seen a handful of times. CDR3 coding DNA: TGTGCCAGCAGCTTAGGACAGGGTGCGGGCTACACCTTC. Protein: CASSLGQGAGYTF. V usage is TRBV7-8 and J usage is TRBJ1-2; 7 bases match TRBD1. The CDR3 contains 13 residues. The ends lost 1 base at V and 8 bases at J; junction bases unmatched: 4. Germline V gives CDR1 SGHVS, CDR2 FQNEAQ.

The chain has TRBV7-2 and TRBJ2-1; TRBD2 matches 11 bases. Trimming at V came to 4 bases and at J to 10 bases, leaving 6 bases not matched to a gene. The germline V gene encodes CDR1 SGHTA and CDR2 FQGNSA. CDR3 length: 14 residues. CDR3 DNA: TGTGCCAGCAGCTCCACACTAGCGGGGGCCGAGCAGTTCTTC. It is translated as CASSSTLAGAEQFF. The full variable domain, in which reference TRBV7-2 and TRBJ2-1 provide the parts outside the CDR3, is GAGVSQSPSNKVTEKGKDVELRCDPISGHTALYWYRQSLGQGLEFLIYFQGNSAPDKSGLPSDRFSAERTGGSVSTLTIQRTQQEDSAVYLCASSSTLAGAEQFFGPGTRLTVL.

The V gene is TRBV29-1, the J gene TRBJ2-7, with D perhaps TRBD2 (6 bases). V was pared by 0 bases and J by 5 bases, with 11 bases between. Per the germline V gene, CDR1 is SQVTM and CDR2 is ANQGSEA. The CDR3 totals 13 residues. The CDR3 bases are TGCAGCGTTGAAGATTATCGGACTAACGAGCAGTACTTC. Translated, it gives CSVEDYRTNEQYF.

This chain links TRBV7-9 with TRBJ1-3, with 8 bases that match TRBD1. The CDR3 is 15 amino acids. Germline lookup yields CDR1 SEHNR and CDR2 FQNEAQ (reference sequence). With V trimmed by 4 bases and J by 6 bases, 8 bases remained unmatched. The CDR3 spells CASSSPPTGVNTIYF. The DNA of the CDR3 is TGTGCCAGCAGCTCACCTCCGACAGGGGTAAACACCATATATTTT.

This clone was seen more than once but under ten times. As DNA, the CDR3 is TGTGCCAGCTCACCAGGACTAGCGGGGGTTACAGATACGCAGTATTTT. Its protein product is CASSPGLAGVTDTQYF. The rearrangement links TRBV18 to TRBJ2-3; 13 bases fit TRBD2. This CDR3 has 16 residues. In germline, CDR1 is KGHSH, CDR2 LQKENI. The V gene end was trimmed by 2 bases and the J gene end by 3 bases; junction bases not matched to a gene: 2.

This chain uses TRBV29-1 with TRBJ2-3; 7 nucleotides match TRBD2. The CDR3 covers 14 residues. V was pared by 5 bases and J by 0 bases, with 5 bases of the junction left unmatched. The germline gives CDR1 SQVTM, CDR2 ANQGSEA. CDR3 amino acids: CSVPMRGSTDTQYF. In DNA, the CDR3 is TGCAGCGTTCCCATGCGGGGGAGCACAGATACGCAGTATTTT.

This chain joins TRBV10-3 and TRBJ1-1, with D uncertain. Looked up from germline, CDR1 is ENHRY and CDR2 is SYGVKD. V was cut by 2 bases and J by 6 bases, with 10 bases left in between. The CDR3 has 13 residues. The CDR3 nucleotides are TGTGCCATCAGTGAGGCGGGGATCCCTGAAGCTTTCTTT. Its protein is CAISEAGIPEAFF.

The rearrangement links TRBV12-3 or TRBV12-4 to TRBJ1-4; D is ambiguous. Trimming left V 9 bases short and J 5 bases short, with 13 bases between. CDR3 length: 13 amino acids. CDR3 nucleotides: TGTGCCAGTAGAAGAATGCTAAATGAAAAACTGTTTTTT. Translation gives CASRRMLNEKLFF.

The chain uses TRBV5-8 and TRBJ2-5; D possibly corresponds to TRBD1 (5 bases). The V end lost 4 bases, the J end lost 2 bases, and 15 bases lay between the germline ends. Germline CDR1 and CDR2: SGHTS and YDEGEE. The CDR3 is made up of 15 amino acids. This CDR3 is CASSPETARQETQYF. The CDR3 DNA sequence: TGTGCCAGCAGCCCCGAGACAGCTAGACAAGAGACCCAGTACTTC.

V is TRBV7-2 and J is TRBJ2-6; D call uncertain. The CDR3 is 14 amino acids. The germline V and J ends were trimmed by 1 base and 4 bases, with 5 bases remaining between them. The V gene's germline CDR1 is SGHTA and CDR2 FQGNSA. The CDR3 sequence is CASSLGLGANVLTF. The CDR3 region has the DNA TGTGCCAGCAGCTTAGGTCTCGGGGCCAACGTCCTGACTTTC.

This rearrangement joins TRBV5-1 to TRBJ1-3, with D possibly matching TRBD1 (5 bases). V lost 7 bases to trimming and J lost 6 bases, with 17 bases between them. Germline V gene sequence: CDR1 SGHRS, CDR2 YFSETQ. This CDR3 is built from 14 residues. The CDR3 loop is CASGNQGKENTIYF. The CDR3 DNA is TGCGCCAGCGGCAACCAGGGAAAGGAAAACACCATATATTTT.

V and J are TRBV28 and TRBJ1-1; the D gene is possibly TRBD1 (5 bases). The CDR3 loop spans 15 amino acids. CDR1 and CDR2 (germline): MDHEN, SYDVKM. Trimming stripped 2 bases from V and 2 bases from J, with 12 bases between. As DNA, the CDR3 is TGTGCCAGCAGTTTACTGGGGGGAGGCAACACTGAAGCTTTCTTT. Its translation: CASSLLGGGNTEAFF.

Of note for this clone: Other DNA sequences in the sample encode the same CDR3. This rearrangement joins TRBV5-1 to TRBJ2-1; 8 nucleotides line up with TRBD1. The length of the CDR3 is 15 residues. Germline assignment: CDR1 SGHRS and CDR2 YFSETQ. The V gene end was trimmed by 0 bases and the J gene end by 6 bases; junction bases not matched to a gene: 5. For the CDR3, the DNA is TGCGCCAGCAGCTTGGTTGGGACAGGTATCAATGAGCAGTTCTTC. Amino acids: CASSLVGTGINEQFF.

The chain employs TRBV29-1 and TRBJ1-1; 10 bases match TRBD1. With 8 bases clipped from V and 4 bases from J, the junction kept 10 bases outside the gene matches. Germline-derived CDR1 and CDR2 are SQVTM and ANQGSEA. There are 14 residues in the CDR3. In nucleotides, the CDR3 is TGCAGCACTCGGACAGGGGGTGGGCGCACTGAAGCTTTCTTT. Protein sequence: CSTRTGGGRTEAFF.

The genes are TRBV2 and TRBJ2-3; D is uncertain. Germline V lookup: CDR1 SNHLY, CDR2 FYNNEI. This CDR3 comprises 14 residues. The V end was cut by 3 bases, the J end by 2 bases, with 9 bases between. The DNA for the CDR3 is TGTGCCAGCAGTGACACGGGTTACACAGATACGCAGTATTTT. Translated: CASSDTGYTDTQYF.

This clone was detected a few times. The CDR3 spells CASSQTGNSPLHF. CDR3 DNA sequence: TGTGCCAGCAGCCAAACAGGGAATTCACCCCTCCACTTT. The chain employs TRBV3-1 (or the pseudogene TRBV3-2) and TRBJ1-6; D is perhaps TRBD1 (6 bases). Per the germline V gene, CDR1 is LGHDT and CDR2 is YNNKEL (reference sequence). The CDR3 covers 13 residues. V gave up 2 bases and J gave up 7 bases, with 6 bases separating them.

The V and J genes are TRBV11-2 and TRBJ1-2, with 7 bases fitting TRBD1. The CDR3 contains 11 residues. Germline loops: CDR1 SGHAT, CDR2 FQNNGV. The V segment lost 6 bases and the J segment 8 bases; nucleotides outside the gene matches: 3. The DNA for the CDR3 is TGTGCCAGCAGTCCGGACAGGGGCTACACCTTC. Protein product: CASSPDRGYTF.

The genes are TRBV6-1 and TRBJ2-5; 14 nucleotides match TRBD2. The CDR3 length is 16 residues. Germline V gives CDR1 MNHNS, CDR2 SASEGT. V trimming: 0 bases; J trimming: 4 bases; junction bases outside the gene matches: 1. The CDR3 here is CASSEAGTSGGETQYF. The DNA of the CDR3 is TGTGCCAGCAGTGAAGCGGGGACTAGCGGGGGAGAGACCCAGTACTTC.

This clone was picked up one time. The CDR3 nucleotides are TGTGCCAGTAGTCCCCTCGGTGGGACCCAGTACTTC. As protein: CASSPLGGTQYF. The J gene is TRBJ2-5, the V gene TRBV19; no clear D. This CDR3 contains 12 residues. Germline values: CDR1 LNHDA, CDR2 SQIVND (reference sequence). V was trimmed by 5 bases and J by 7 bases, leaving 11 bases between them.

The chain has TRBV27 and TRBJ1-6, with TRBD1 identical over 7 bases. Germline assignment: CDR1 MNHEY and CDR2 SMNVEV (reference sequence). The length of the CDR3 is 15 residues. Trimming at V came to 2 bases and at J to 9 bases, leaving 7 bases not matched to a gene. CDR3 sequence: CASSLRGLLSSPLHF. As DNA, the CDR3 is TGTGCCAGCAGTTTAAGGGGGCTTTTGAGTTCACCCCTCCACTTT.

This clone showed up just once. The CDR3: CASSEGDSHGYTF. Written as DNA, the CDR3 is TGTGCCAGCAGTGAAGGGGACAGTCATGGCTACACCTTC. This sequence joins TRBV2 and TRBJ1-2; 7 bases agree with TRBD1. There are 13 residues in the CDR3. Germline V gene lookup returns CDR1 SNHLY and CDR2 FYNNEI. Trimming took 1 base from V and 6 from J; bases not matched to a gene: 2.

This clone was observed a handful of times. The chain couples TRBV12-3 or TRBV12-4 to TRBJ2-3; D might be TRBD2 (5 bases). The length of the CDR3 is 12 residues. Trimming stripped 3 bases from V and 7 bases from J, with 8 bases between. The CDR3 bases are TGTGCCAGCAGTTTTTCCGGGAATACGCAGTATTTT. It specifies CASSFSGNTQYF.

V is TRBV9 and J is TRBJ1-1; TRBD1 aligns across 9 bases. Germline V CDR1 and CDR2: SGDLS, YYNGEE. This CDR3 spans 15 amino acids. J lost 3 bases, V lost 4 bases, and 7 bases had no gene match. As DNA, the CDR3 is TGTGCCAGCAGCTTGGGGACAGGGTGGGACACTGAAGCTTTCTTT. It codes for CASSLGTGWDTEAFF.

CDR3 in DNA: TGCGCCAGCAGTGACGGAGGGATTAATCAGCCCCAGCATTTT. Encoded protein: CASSDGGINQPQHF. V is TRBV10-2 and J is TRBJ1-5; no firm D call. CDR1 and CDR2 (germline): WSHSY, SAAADI. CDR3 length: 14 residues. Between the trimmed V and J ends, which lost 3 bases and 4 bases, there was a span of 10 bases.